The TCR beta chain under discussion was sequenced for a study of blood T cell repertoires in COVID-19. The CDR3 sequence is 13 residues long. The V gene's germline CDR1 is KGHDR and CDR2 SFDVKD. Trimming removed 5 bases from V and 8 bases from J, with 12 bases in between. Clones were read by immunoSEQ multiplex PCR, and TCRdb kept only the in-frame ones, dropping some. The table shows around 250,000 clones, with 70% to 90% occurring only once. The clonotype was recovered from a woman between 50 and 59 years old who had recovered from COVID-19. The J gene is TRBJ2-1, the V gene TRBV24-1, with D possibly TRBD2 on 5 matching bases. Sequencing used PBMCs or T cells enriched from blood (not recorded which). The CDR3 coding sequence is TGTGCCACCAGTGTTTCCAGAGGGTATGAGCAGTTCTTC. It is translated as CATSVSRGYEQFF.